This T cell receptor (beta chain) was sequenced for a study of technical replicates of blood from a handful of donors. Libraries were prepared by immunoSEQ multiplex PCR; TCRdb keeps only in-frame clonotypes and omits some of them. Among about 74,000 clones listed, around four fifths were seen once. The CDR3 loop spans 15 amino acids. V was clipped by 3 bases and J by 4 bases; unmatched bases: 7. CDR1 is KGHSH and CDR2 is LQKENI in the germline V gene. The specimen sequenced was PBMCs. The chain recombines TRBV18 with TRBJ2-5, with 8 bases fitting TRBD1. This sequence originates from a human donor in good health. Some clones in this sample may be carry-over from other donors' samples. The CDR3: CASSPLTGVGETQYF. The CDR3 region has the DNA TGTGCCAGCTCACCCTTGACAGGGGTGGGAGAGACCCAGTACTTC.